These 15 T cell receptor beta chains came from one sample sequenced in a study of cytomegalovirus exposure and HLA in healthy donors. The PCR ran on 60 Vbeta and 13 Jbeta primers. Using immunoSEQ multiplex PCR, the repertoire was profiled, and TCRdb retains in-frame clones only, with some absent. Of fewer than 200,000 clones listed, approximately 84% are singletons. Material: PBMCs. The receptors shown here come from a young man in good health and CMV-seropositive.

The J gene is TRBJ1-1, the V gene TRBV18; D remains ambiguous. The CDR3 covers 13 residues. CDR1 is KGHSH, CDR2 LQKENI, per germline. Trimming left V 2 bases short and J 0 bases short, with 4 bases between. This chain's CDR3 is CASSPEVNTEAFF. The DNA for the CDR3 is TGTGCCAGCTCACCAGAGGTGAACACTGAAGCTTTCTTT.

The chain employs TRBV7-2 and TRBJ2-1; possible D gene TRBD2, 5 bases. CDR1 is SGHTA and CDR2 is FQGNSA in the germline V gene. The CDR3 is 15 amino acids. Trimming left V 0 bases short and J 5 bases short, with 11 bases between. As DNA, the CDR3 is TGTGCCAGCAGCTTAGCCGTGACTAACAACAATGAGCAGTTCTTC. Translating gives CASSLAVTNNNEQFF.

V and J are TRBV12-5 and TRBJ2-7; D is perhaps TRBD2 (5 bases). CDR3 length equals 15 residues. Germline-derived CDR1 and CDR2 are LGHNT and FRNRAP. V was cut by 0 bases and J by 2 bases, with 11 bases left in between. The CDR3 protein is CASGLVREVPYEQYF. For the CDR3, the DNA is TGTGCTAGTGGTTTGGTCCGGGAAGTACCCTACGAGCAGTACTTC.

The chain joins TRBV4-3 to TRBJ1-2; D possibly corresponds to TRBD1 (5 bases). Germline loops: CDR1 LGHNA, CDR2 YSLEER. CDR3 length: 16 amino acids. Between the trimmed V and J ends, which lost 1 base and 2 bases, there was a span of 14 bases. CDR3 in DNA: TGCGCCAGCAGCCAAGTAGGCAGGGAACCCAACTATGGCTACACCTTC. It yields the protein CASSQVGREPNYGYTF.

V usage is TRBV7-3 and J usage is TRBJ2-3, with D possibly TRBD2 on 5 matching bases. CDR3 length equals 14 residues. Germline-derived CDR1 and CDR2 are SGHTA and FQGTGA. V was clipped by 4 bases and J by 2 bases, with 10 bases between them. The CDR3 DNA is TGTGCCAGCAGCTCAGGACTGTACACAGATACGCAGTATTTT. Residues: CASSSGLYTDTQYF. The full variable domain, rest sourced from reference TRBV7-3 and TRBJ2-3, is GAGVSQTPSNKVTEKGKYVELRCDPISGHTALYWYRQSLGQGPEFLIYFQGTGAADDSGLPNDRFFAVRPEGSVSTLKIQRTERGDSAVYLCASSSGLYTDTQYFGPGTRLTVL.

The rearrangement joins TRBV18 to TRBJ2-5; D ambiguous. There are 13 residues in the CDR3. Germline V lookup: CDR1 KGHSH, CDR2 LQKENI. V gave up 5 bases and J gave up 3 bases, with 10 bases separating them. CDR3 region: CASSNEDKETQYF. The CDR3, as DNA: TGTGCCAGCTCAAACGAAGACAAAGAGACCCAGTACTTC.

The chain has TRBV6-5 and TRBJ2-1; possibly TRBD2 for D (6 bases). Germline lookup yields CDR1 MNHEY and CDR2 SVGAGI. Trimming pared 5 bases from V and 5 bases from J, leaving 13 bases between. The CDR3 sequence is 14 residues long. As DNA, the CDR3 is TGTGCCAGCAGTAAAGGACTATCAAACAATGAGCAGTTCTTC. Its translation is CASSKGLSNNEQFF.

The V call is TRBV7-9, the J call TRBJ2-1; D is unclear. The V end lost 1 base, the J end lost 0 bases, and 13 bases lay between the germline ends. Germline assignment: CDR1 SEHNR and CDR2 FQNEAQ (reference sequence). The CDR3 is made up of 17 amino acids. CDR3 residues: CASSLGQAMSSYNEQFF. The CDR3 DNA is TGTGCCAGCAGCTTAGGGCAGGCTATGAGCTCCTACAATGAGCAGTTCTTC.

The chain couples TRBV5-6 to TRBJ1-3, with D possibly TRBD1 on 5 matching bases. This CDR3 region has 16 residues. V shed 0 bases and J shed 2 bases, with 12 bases lying between them. Germline CDR1 reads SGHDT; CDR2 reads YYEEEE. This CDR3 is CASSLGAGFTGNTIYF. The CDR3 DNA reads as TGTGCCAGCAGCTTGGGGGCAGGGTTTACTGGAAACACCATATATTTT.

The J gene is TRBJ2-7, the V gene TRBV4-3; 10 bases fit TRBD2. Germline CDR1 LGHNA, CDR2 YSLEER. This CDR3 is 16 amino acids long. V was clipped by 0 bases and J by 1 base; unmatched bases: 3. The CDR3 reads CASSQELAGLSYEQYF. CDR3 nucleotide sequence: TGCGCCAGCAGCCAAGAACTAGCGGGGCTTTCCTACGAGCAGTACTTC.

The chain employs TRBV2 and TRBJ2-1; TRBD2 aligns across 11 bases. The CDR3 sequence is 14 residues long. The trim removed 7 bases at V and 10 bases at J, leaving 9 bases unmatched. Germline-derived CDR1 and CDR2 are SNHLY and FYNNEI. The CDR3 DNA follows: TGTGCCAGCACGATTAGCGGGGGGGCGGGAGAGCAGTTCTTC. Residues: CASTISGGAGEQFF.

This chain connects TRBV25-1 to TRBJ2-7, with a weak D call TRBD1 (6 bases). Germline assignment: CDR1 MGHDK and CDR2 SYGVNS. The V end lost 8 bases, the J end lost 3 bases, and 11 bases lay between the germline ends. CDR3 length: 12 residues. CDR3 sequence reads: CASADSFYEQYF. In DNA form, the CDR3 reads TGTGCCAGCGCGGACAGCTTCTACGAGCAGTACTTC.

This chain connects TRBV4-2 to TRBJ1-2; 10 bases map to TRBD1. Germline V gene lookup returns CDR1 LGHNA and CDR2 YNFKEQ. The trim removed 1 base at V and 5 bases at J, leaving 4 bases unmatched. The CDR3 runs to 15 residues. As DNA, the CDR3 is TGTGCCAGCAGCCAAGGGACAGGGGGTAGTTATGGCTACACCTTC. Protein: CASSQGTGGSYGYTF.

The J gene is TRBJ2-3, the V gene TRBV30, with TRBD2 matching 9 bases. The V segment lost 3 bases and the J segment 4 bases; nucleotides outside the gene matches: 5. This CDR3 has 14 amino acids. CDR1 and CDR2 (germline): GTSNPN, SVGIG (reference sequence). CDR3 region: CAWSLAGIADTQYF. The CDR3 nucleotides read TGTGCCTGGAGCCTAGCGGGGATCGCAGATACGCAGTATTTT. The complete variable domain, with remaining parts taken from reference TRBV30 and TRBJ2-3, reads SQTIHQWPATLVQPVGSPLSLECTVEGTSNPNLYWYRQAAGRGLQLLFYSVGIGQISSEVPQNLSASRPQDRQFILSSKKLLLSDSGFYLCAWSLAGIADTQYFGPGTRLTVL.

This clone has a handful of counts. The rearrangement joins TRBV7-8 to TRBJ2-1; D is perhaps TRBD2 (6 bases). Trimming took 7 bases from V and 0 from J, leaving 16 bases between them. Germline V gene lookup returns CDR1 SGHVS and CDR2 FQNEAQ. This CDR3 is 16 amino acids long. The CDR3 region has the DNA TGTGCCAGCATGACTATGGGCGGGGTCTCCTACAATGAGCAGTTCTTC. Protein: CASMTMGGVSYNEQFF.